The rows below give T cell receptor beta chains drawn from one sample of a study of CD8+ T cells in alopecia areata. Data came from immunoSEQ multiplex PCR; TCRdb stores just in-frame clones and leaves some out. The sample includes 110,000 to 150,000 clones, less than 75% seen only once; the top ten take 36%. The sequencing input was CD8+ T cells sorted from blood. The receptors were gathered from a human donor in good health. Both conserved end residues are part of each CDR3. The D gene is left open where the match is weak. Rows give clone size only sometimes, using once, few, many, or a class for an expanded clone.

V gene	D gene	J gene	clone size	CDR3 protein	CDR3 DNA
TRBV9	.	TRBJ2-1	.	CASSARDEQFF	TGTGCCAGCAGTGCTCGGGATGAGCAGTTCTTC
TRBV2	TRBD2	TRBJ2-7	.	CASSDKLAGDTYEQYF	TGTGCCAGCAGTGATAAACTAGCGGGAGATACCTACGAGCAGTACTTC
TRBV9	.	TRBJ2-2	.	CASSTNPGTVNTGELFF	TGTGCCAGCAGCACGAACCCCGGGACGGTGAACACCGGGGAGCTGTTTTTT
TRBV5-4	.	TRBJ2-1	once	CASSPGTKNLFF	TGTGCCAGCAGCCCGGGGACCAAGAATCTGTTCTTC
TRBV5-4	.	TRBJ2-4	few	CASSPGDTKNIQYF	TGTGCCAGCAGCCCAGGGGATACCAAAAACATTCAGTACTTC
TRBV7-9	.	TRBJ2-2	many	CASSGGTGELFF	TGTGCCAGCAGCGGGGGGACCGGGGAGCTGTTTTTT
TRBV18	TRBD2	TRBJ2-1	.	CASSPVAGVENEQFF	TGTGCCAGCTCACCTGTAGCGGGAGTCGAAAATGAGCAGTTCTTC
TRBV27	.	TRBJ1-1	.	CASSLTALNTEAFF	TGTGCCAGCAGTTTAACAGCATTGAACACTGAAGCTTTCTTT
TRBV29-1	.	TRBJ1-2	.	CSVGEQNYGYTF	TGCAGCGTTGGAGAACAGAACTATGGCTACACCTTC
TRBV13	TRBD2	TRBJ2-5	.	CASSSPQGGGETQYF	TGTGCCAGCAGCTCTCCCCAGGGCGGGGGAGAGACCCAGTACTTC
TRBV27	.	TRBJ1-2	few	CASSRGASAHGYTF	TGTGCCAGCAGTAGAGGGGCGTCAGCCCATGGCTACACCTTC
TRBV30	.	TRBJ2-2	.	CAWSPTARELFF	TGTGCCTGGAGCCCTACTGCGAGGGAGCTGTTTTTT
TRBV19	TRBD1	TRBJ2-7	few	CASSAIQTGGSYEQYF	TGTGCCAGTAGTGCGATACAGACAGGGGGATCCTACGAGCAGTACTTC
TRBV5-1	.	TRBJ2-5	.	CASSLTASYQETQYF	TGCGCCAGCAGCTTGACAGCTAGCTATCAAGAGACCCAGTACTTC
TRBV5-6	.	TRBJ1-4	.	CASSLDPNEKLFF	TGTGCCAGCAGCCTGGACCCTAATGAAAAACTGTTTTTT
TRBV2	.	TRBJ1-5	.	CASSDDSSQPQHF	TGTGCCAGCAGTGATGACTCTTCACAGCCCCAGCATTTT
TRBV6-5	.	TRBJ2-7	.	CASNGDPSGYEQYF	TGTGCCAGCAACGGGGACCCCAGCGGATACGAGCAGTACTTC
TRBV7-9	.	TRBJ2-1	.	CASRGTYEQFF	TGTGCCAGCAGAGGGACTTATGAGCAGTTCTTC
TRBV4-1	TRBD2	TRBJ2-7	.	CASSLTGTSVYEQYF	TGCGCCAGCAGCCTAACCGGGACTAGTGTTTACGAGCAGTACTTC
TRBV25-1	.	TRBJ2-3	.	CASSDSPDTQYF	TGTGCCAGCAGTGATAGTCCTGATACGCAGTATTTT
TRBV14	.	TRBJ2-6	few	CASSLKFGEGTRANVLTF	TGTGCCAGCAGCCTGAAGTTTGGCGAGGGGACACGGGCCAACGTCCTGACTTTC
TRBV19	.	TRBJ1-3	.	CASSIPVSAADAGNTIYF	TGTGCCAGTAGTATTCCGGTTTCGGCGGCTGATGCAGGAAACACCATATATTTT
TRBV5-4	.	TRBJ2-7	.	CASSGSSYEQYF	TGTGCCAGCAGCGGAAGCTCCTACGAGCAGTACTTC
TRBV9	.	TRBJ1-2	.	CASGGPSDYGYTF	TGTGCCAGCGGGGGACCTTCGGACTATGGCTACACCTTC
TRBV7-9	.	TRBJ2-7	few	CATAPVGKGSYEQYF	TGTGCCACCGCTCCCGTCGGCAAGGGAAGTTACGAGCAGTACTTC
TRBV29-1	.	TRBJ1-2	.	CSVPGANPYYGYTF	TGCAGCGTGCCCGGGGCTAACCCTTACTATGGCTACACCTTC
TRBV25-1	.	TRBJ2-2	.	CASKDTGELFF	TGTGCCAGCAAGGACACCGGGGAGCTGTTTTTT
TRBV6-5	.	TRBJ1-1	.	CASSRENYNEAFF	TGTGCCAGCAGTCGCGAAAACTATAATGAAGCTTTCTTT
TRBV29-1	TRBD2	TRBJ2-7	.	CSVRGLAGTYEQYF	TGCAGCGTAAGGGGACTAGCGGGAACCTACGAGCAGTACTTC
TRBV4-2	.	TRBJ2-7	few	CASSRESTTYEQYF	TGTGCCAGCAGCCGTGAGTCCACCACCTACGAGCAGTACTTC
TRBV29-1	.	TRBJ2-7	.	CSVTGEAYEQYF	TGCAGCGTTACCGGGGAAGCCTACGAGCAGTACTTC